Each of the 11 T cell receptor beta chains below was sequenced from the same sample in a study of T cell responses to AZD1222 COVID-19 vaccine. The method was immunoSEQ multiplex PCR; TCRdb's version includes in-frame clones alone and lacks a portion of them. The repertoire includes more than 150,000 clones, 70% to 90% of them detected once, and roughly a quarter sits in the top ten. Here the sequenced sample was peripheral blood, taken 28 days after the second AZD1222 dose. The receptors come from an adult who received the AZD1222 COVID-19 vaccine.

The rearrangement uses TRBV5-1 and TRBJ2-5; 12 bases agree with TRBD2. Germline CDR1 and CDR2: SGHRS and YFSETQ. This CDR3 comprises 16 residues. After removal of 4 bases from V and 2 bases from J, the junction contained 6 bases not matched to a gene. The CDR3 loop reads CASSQTSGSSQETQYF. The DNA for the CDR3 is TGCGCCAGCAGCCAGACTAGCGGGAGCTCACAAGAGACCCAGTACTTC. Complete variable domain (other parts from reference TRBV5-1 and TRBJ2-5): KAGVTQTPRYLIKTRGQQVTLSCSPISGHRSVSWYQQTPGQGLQFLFEYFSETQRNKGNFPGRFSGRQFSNSRSEMNVSTLELGDSALYLCASSQTSGSSQETQYFGPGTRLLVL.

The gene calls are TRBV5-4 and TRBJ2-3, with TRBD2 identical over 10 bases. Germline CDR1 is SGHNT and CDR2 is YYREEE (reference sequence). This CDR3 has 15 residues. The trim removed 0 bases at V and 6 bases at J, leaving 4 bases unmatched. The DNA of the CDR3 is TGTGCCAGCAGCTTGGCCAGAGCGGGAGGGGATACGCAGTATTTT. Encoded protein: CASSLARAGGDTQYF.

This clone was seen only once. The J gene is TRBJ1-5, the V gene TRBV10-3; D is unclear. The V gene's germline CDR1 is ENHRY and CDR2 SYGVKD. The V and J ends lost 7 bases and 6 bases respectively, with 7 bases between them. The CDR3 extends over 11 amino acids. Here the CDR3 DNA reads TGTGCCATCAAGTGCTGTCAGCCCCAGCATTTT. It specifies CAIKCCQPQHF.

CDR3 region: CASSRRNQPQHF. The CDR3, as DNA: TGTGCCAGCAGCCGCAGGAATCAGCCCCAGCATTTT. V usage is TRBV7-2 and J usage is TRBJ1-5; D is unresolved. Germline assignment: CDR1 SGHTA and CDR2 FQGNSA. CDR3 length equals 12 residues. The V gene lost 5 bases and the J gene lost 4 bases, with 6 bases spanning the gap.

This clone was observed a single time. The rearrangement links TRBV19 to TRBJ2-7; D not resolved. CDR3 length: 14 amino acids. V lost 5 bases to trimming and J lost 2 bases, with 13 bases between them. CDR1 and CDR2 (germline): LNHDA, SQIVND (reference sequence). The DNA of the CDR3 is TGTGCCAGTAGTTCGAGGACCGATACCTACGAGCAGTACTTC. It codes for CASSSRTDTYEQYF.

The rearrangement uses TRBV29-1 and TRBJ2-5; 14 bases fit TRBD2. CDR3 length equals 14 residues. Losses at the gene ends were 4 bases for V and 5 bases for J; bases not matched to a gene: 3. Germline CDR1 is SQVTM and CDR2 is ANQGSEA. CDR3 loop: CSVGGTSGSETQYF. The CDR3 DNA follows: TGCAGCGTTGGGGGGACTAGCGGGAGCGAGACCCAGTACTTC.

The chain joins TRBV3-1 (or the pseudogene TRBV3-2) to TRBJ2-2; 9 positions match TRBD2. This CDR3 comprises 15 residues. Germline V gene lookup returns CDR1 LGHDT and CDR2 YNNKEL (reference sequence). With V trimmed by 4 bases and J by 3 bases, 3 bases remained unmatched. The CDR3 protein is CASSPRLADTGELFF. The DNA of the CDR3 is TGTGCCAGCAGCCCCCGACTAGCGGACACCGGGGAGCTGTTTTTT.

This clone was seen a handful of times. The chain recombines TRBV19 with TRBJ2-1; possible D gene TRBD2, 6 bases. V lost 1 base and J 8 bases, leaving 15 bases between the germline ends. CDR1 is LNHDA and CDR2 is SQIVND in the germline V gene (reference sequence). CDR3 size: 15 residues. The CDR3 DNA is TGTGCCAGTAGTATAGGGACGGGAGCTGTCCATGAGCAGTTCTTC. Translated: CASSIGTGAVHEQFF.

The chain carries TRBV9 and TRBJ2-1; TRBD2 is a possible D gene (5 bases). Germline V gene data show CDR1 as SGDLS and CDR2 as YYNGEE. V lost 0 bases to trimming and J lost 5 bases, with 18 bases between them. CDR3 length: 17 amino acids. As DNA, the CDR3 is TGTGCCAGCAGCGTAGGATCCGGGGTGGGAAGACACAATGAGCAGTTCTTC. Its translation: CASSVGSGVGRHNEQFF.

The CDR3 region is CASSLATSGIETQYF. The CDR3 DNA reads TGTGCCAGCAGCTTAGCGACTAGCGGGATAGAGACCCAGTACTTC. The chain carries TRBV7-9 and TRBJ2-5; 11 nucleotides match TRBD2. V lost 0 bases and J lost 4; bases outside the gene matches: 1. CDR1 is SEHNR and CDR2 is FQNEAQ in the germline V gene (reference sequence). This CDR3 is 15 amino acids long.

The gene calls are TRBV19 and TRBJ1-1, with D hard to call. Deletions cut 3 bases from V and 1 base from J, with 18 bases between. The CDR3 loop spans 17 amino acids. Germline CDR1 LNHDA, CDR2 SQIVND (reference sequence). CDR3 amino acids: CASSITTVPSKNTEAFF. The CDR3 DNA reads TGTGCCAGTAGTATTACGACCGTCCCTTCAAAGAACACTGAAGCTTTCTTT.